These T cell receptor beta chains were read from a single sample in a study of CD8+ T cells in alopecia areata. Produced via immunoSEQ multiplex PCR; TCRdb's table is partial and in-frame only. The sample lists 150,000 to 200,000 clones; roughly 50% were seen once. The sequencing used CD4+ T cells sorted from blood, collected at approximately week 60, from a patient treated with tofacitinib. These receptors all come from a human donor with alopecia areata. Each CDR3 is given with its conserved first and last residue. Each record gives: D gene, J gene, V gene, clone size, CDR3 protein, CDR3 DNA. A D gene is named only where the DNA matches it firmly. For some rows the clone size is stated as once, few or many, or as a class when expanded; others skip it.

d_gene: TRBD1
j_gene: TRBJ2-6
v_gene: TRBV13
abundance: NA
CDR3aa: CASSEDRAGANVLTF
CDR3nt: TGTGCCAGCAGCGAGGACAGGGCTGGGGCCAACGTCCTGACTTTC

d_gene: NA
j_gene: TRBJ2-5
v_gene: TRBV30
abundance: NA
CDR3aa: CAWSGGLQETQYF
CDR3nt: TGTGCCTGGAGCGGAGGACTACAAGAGACCCAGTACTTC

d_gene: NA
j_gene: TRBJ2-4
v_gene: TRBV5-1
abundance: NA
CDR3aa: CASSEGGLLAKNIQYF
CDR3nt: TGCGCCAGCAGCGAGGGCGGACTTCTAGCCAAAAACATTCAGTACTTC

d_gene: TRBD2
j_gene: TRBJ2-2
v_gene: TRBV2
abundance: NA
CDR3aa: CASAGGSNTGELFF
CDR3nt: TGTGCCAGCGCGGGGGGCTCGAACACCGGGGAGCTGTTTTTT

d_gene: NA
j_gene: TRBJ2-7
v_gene: TRBV4-2
abundance: NA
CDR3aa: CASSQGGSSEQYF
CDR3nt: TGTGCCAGCAGCCAAGGAGGATCCAGCGAGCAGTACTTC

d_gene: TRBD1
j_gene: TRBJ1-6
v_gene: TRBV30
abundance: NA
CDR3aa: CAWRAGTGGFGYNSPLHF
CDR3nt: TGTGCCTGGAGGGCCGGGACAGGGGGTTTTGGCTATAATTCACCCCTCCACTTT

d_gene: TRBD1
j_gene: TRBJ1-2
v_gene: TRBV28
abundance: NA
CDR3aa: CASRTGAFGYTF
CDR3nt: TGTGCCAGCAGAACAGGGGCTTTTGGCTACACCTTC

d_gene: NA
j_gene: TRBJ2-5
v_gene: TRBV7-2
abundance: few
CDR3aa: CASGIRETQYF
CDR3nt: TGTGCCAGCGGTATAAGGGAGACCCAGTACTTC

d_gene: NA
j_gene: TRBJ1-1
v_gene: TRBV29-1
abundance: few
CDR3aa: CSVLETVMNTEAFF
CDR3nt: TGCAGCGTCTTAGAGACGGTTATGAACACTGAAGCTTTCTTT

d_gene: TRBD1
j_gene: TRBJ1-2
v_gene: TRBV10-3
abundance: few
CDR3aa: CAISRDRGNYGYTF
CDR3nt: TGTGCCATCAGCCGGGACAGGGGGAACTATGGCTACACCTTC

d_gene: NA
j_gene: TRBJ2-2
v_gene: TRBV30
abundance: NA
CDR3aa: CAWSVAPIELFF
CDR3nt: TGTGCCTGGAGTGTGGCCCCAATCGAGCTGTTTTTT

d_gene: TRBD1
j_gene: TRBJ1-3
v_gene: TRBV6-5
abundance: NA
CDR3aa: CASRRDSSGNTIYF
CDR3nt: TGTGCCAGCAGAAGGGACAGCTCTGGAAACACCATATATTTT

d_gene: TRBD1
j_gene: TRBJ2-3
v_gene: TRBV6-5
abundance: NA
CDR3aa: CASRPTGPSDTQYF
CDR3nt: TGTGCCAGCAGACCGACAGGGCCCTCAGATACGCAGTATTTT

d_gene: TRBD2
j_gene: TRBJ2-7
v_gene: TRBV6-5
abundance: NA
CDR3aa: CAAGLAGAYEQYF
CDR3nt: TGTGCCGCTGGACTAGCGGGGGCCTACGAGCAGTACTTC

d_gene: NA
j_gene: TRBJ2-1
v_gene: TRBV29-1
abundance: NA
CDR3aa: CSFNTGIHNEQFF
CDR3nt: TGCAGCTTTAATACCGGGATCCACAATGAGCAGTTCTTC

d_gene: NA
j_gene: TRBJ2-1
v_gene: TRBV11-3
abundance: NA
CDR3aa: CASSRLGAGSNEQFF
CDR3nt: TGTGCCAGCAGCCGATTGGGGGCCGGGTCCAATGAGCAGTTCTTC

d_gene: NA
j_gene: TRBJ2-3
v_gene: TRBV29-1
abundance: NA
CDR3aa: CSGRDNTDTQYF
CDR3nt: TGCAGCGGTAGGGACAACACAGATACGCAGTATTTT

d_gene: NA
j_gene: TRBJ2-1
v_gene: TRBV30
abundance: NA
CDR3aa: CAWTVVGINEQFF
CDR3nt: TGTGCCTGGACGGTAGTAGGAATCAATGAGCAGTTCTTC

d_gene: NA
j_gene: TRBJ2-3
v_gene: TRBV15
abundance: NA
CDR3aa: CATSRDISADTQYF
CDR3nt: TGTGCCACCAGCAGAGATATTAGCGCAGATACGCAGTATTTT

d_gene: NA
j_gene: TRBJ1-1
v_gene: TRBV19
abundance: few
CDR3aa: CASKTQGSSTEAFF
CDR3nt: TGTGCCAGTAAGACCCAGGGTTCCAGCACTGAAGCTTTCTTT

d_gene: NA
j_gene: TRBJ1-2
v_gene: TRBV29-1
abundance: NA
CDR3aa: CSAVSGDGYTF
CDR3nt: TGCAGCGCCGTGTCCGGGGACGGCTACACCTTC

d_gene: NA
j_gene: TRBJ2-7
v_gene: TRBV2
abundance: NA
CDR3aa: CASSEVGARGREQYF
CDR3nt: TGTGCCAGCAGTGAAGTTGGGGCTCGGGGTCGAGAGCAGTACTTC

d_gene: NA
j_gene: TRBJ2-1
v_gene: TRBV29-1
abundance: NA
CDR3aa: CSVVLDEQFF
CDR3nt: TGCAGCGTTGTCCTCGATGAGCAGTTCTTC

d_gene: NA
j_gene: TRBJ1-2
v_gene: TRBV6-5
abundance: NA
CDR3aa: CASTPDGLRGYTF
CDR3nt: TGTGCCAGCACCCCGGACGGGCTCAGGGGCTACACCTTC

d_gene: NA
j_gene: TRBJ1-5
v_gene: TRBV5-6
abundance: NA
CDR3aa: CASSLWVEEDQPQHF
CDR3nt: TGTGCCAGCAGCTTATGGGTCGAGGAGGATCAGCCCCAGCATTTT

d_gene: NA
j_gene: TRBJ2-5
v_gene: TRBV29-1
abundance: NA
CDR3aa: CSVELLPGQYF
CDR3nt: TGCAGCGTTGAACTGCTCCCTGGCCAGTACTTC

d_gene: NA
j_gene: TRBJ2-6
v_gene: TRBV11-1
abundance: NA
CDR3aa: CASSLSPGPPSGANVLTF
CDR3nt: TGTGCCAGCAGCTTAAGTCCAGGGCCTCCTTCTGGGGCCAACGTCCTGACTTTC

d_gene: NA
j_gene: TRBJ2-5
v_gene: TRBV5-1
abundance: NA
CDR3aa: CASSQQETQYF
CDR3nt: TGCGCCAGCAGCCAGCAAGAGACCCAGTACTTC

d_gene: NA
j_gene: TRBJ2-7
v_gene: TRBV20-1
abundance: NA
CDR3aa: CSADLAYEQYF
CDR3nt: TGCAGTGCGGACCTAGCCTACGAGCAGTACTTC

d_gene: NA
j_gene: TRBJ1-4
v_gene: TRBV9
abundance: NA
CDR3aa: CASSVAGQINEKLFF
CDR3nt: TGTGCCAGCAGCGTAGCCGGGCAGATTAATGAAAAACTGTTTTTT

d_gene: NA
j_gene: TRBJ2-7
v_gene: TRBV7-2
abundance: NA
CDR3aa: CASSSAYEQYF
CDR3nt: TGTGCCAGCAGCTCGGCCTACGAGCAGTACTTC

d_gene: NA
j_gene: TRBJ2-4
v_gene: TRBV23-1
abundance: once
CDR3aa: CASSQSGGVRSKNIQYF
CDR3nt: TGCGCCAGCAGTCAATCGGGCGGAGTTCGTTCTAAAAACATTCAGTACTTC

d_gene: NA
j_gene: TRBJ1-2
v_gene: TRBV4-1
abundance: NA
CDR3aa: CASSQDPGRLRVQDGYTF
CDR3nt: TGCGCCAGCAGCCAAGATCCAGGGCGTCTCCGGGTACAAGATGGCTACACCTTC

d_gene: TRBD1
j_gene: TRBJ1-1
v_gene: TRBV2
abundance: NA
CDR3aa: CASSEHRTGMSEAFF
CDR3nt: TGTGCCAGCAGTGAACATCGGACAGGGATGTCTGAAGCTTTCTTT

d_gene: TRBD1
j_gene: TRBJ2-5
v_gene: TRBV29-1
abundance: NA
CDR3aa: CSVEGGQGAGETQYF
CDR3nt: TGCAGCGTTGAAGGGGGACAGGGGGCGGGAGAGACCCAGTACTTC

d_gene: NA
j_gene: TRBJ2-7
v_gene: TRBV4-1
abundance: NA
CDR3aa: CASSRTTGWVEQYF
CDR3nt: TGCGCCAGCAGCCGGACGACAGGATGGGTCGAGCAGTACTTC

d_gene: NA
j_gene: TRBJ2-7
v_gene: TRBV30
abundance: NA
CDR3aa: CAWGIAKEQYF
CDR3nt: TGTGCCTGGGGGATTGCAAAGGAGCAGTACTTC

d_gene: NA
j_gene: TRBJ2-2
v_gene: TRBV7-2
abundance: few
CDR3aa: CASRPNYSTGELFF
CDR3nt: TGTGCCAGCAGACCAAACTATTCGACCGGGGAGCTGTTTTTT

d_gene: NA
j_gene: TRBJ2-5
v_gene: TRBV15
abundance: NA
CDR3aa: CATSRVRVGETQYF
CDR3nt: TGTGCCACCAGCAGAGTCCGGGTAGGGGAGACCCAGTACTTC

d_gene: TRBD1
j_gene: TRBJ1-6
v_gene: TRBV10-3
abundance: NA
CDR3aa: CAIQNRGQGMNSPLHF
CDR3nt: TGTGCCATCCAAAATCGAGGACAGGGGATGAATTCACCCCTCCACTTT

d_gene: NA
j_gene: TRBJ1-1
v_gene: TRBV29-1
abundance: NA
CDR3aa: CSGAMPLKGEAFF
CDR3nt: TGCAGCGGTGCTATGCCACTAAAGGGTGAAGCTTTCTTT